This T cell receptor beta chain emerged from a study of neurological immune-mediated disorders. For the study at large: In a group of around 34 multiple sclerosis patients, roughly 30 had the relapsing-remitting type and 3 had the secondary progressive type.

The authors produced cDNA by 5'RACE using 10-nucleotide random UMIs. Each CDR3 protein gets one entry after TCRdb re-called the 5' RACE reads with MiXCR. The sample has about 80,000 distinct CDR3 sequences, 5% to 6.5% seen once; the top ten hold 6.5% to 9.5%. The V end lost 0 bases, the J end lost 0 bases, and 12 bases lay between the germline ends. CDR3 length: 16 residues. Per germline, CDR1 SGHKS and CDR2 YYEKEE (reference sequence). Study-level findings and limits: The greatest TCR clonal expansion occurred in HTLV-1-associated myelopathy and the least in multiple sclerosis, which fell below healthy controls.

Time point given: longitudinal time-point 2. This clonotype was counted at least ten times. What it binds is unknown. V and J are TRBV5-5 and TRBJ1-1; maybe TRBD1 (5 bases). The clonotype originates from a woman between 55 and 75 years old with multiple sclerosis. The sample was PBMCs. CDR3 nucleotide sequence: TGTGCCAGCAGCTTGGTGCAGGGAGCAGTGAACACTGAAGCTTTCTTT. This gives the protein CASSLVQGAVNTEAFF.